The entry that follows covers one T cell receptor beta chain sequence. This specimen belongs to a study of blood T cell repertoires in COVID-19. For the study at large: T cells, B-cell-depleted T cells, or PBMCs provided the cDNA or gDNA that served as material.

The CDR3 is 16 residues long. V shed 2 bases and J 1 base; nucleotides not matched to a gene: 6. Germline CDR1 GTSNPN, CDR2 SVGIG (reference sequence). Clones were sequenced by immunoSEQ multiplex PCR, and TCRdb holds only the in-frame ones, with some missing. The table lists a few hundred thousand clones, approximately 90% of them singletons. Sequenced: peripheral blood. The chain combines TRBV30 with TRBJ1-5, with TRBD1 matching 9 bases. This TCR came from a woman aged 55 to 70 with COVID-19, enrolled during active disease. The CDR3 here is CAWSRDRVGSNQPQHF. CDR3 DNA sequence: TGTGCCTGGAGTAGGGACAGGGTAGGGAGCAATCAGCCCCAGCATTTT.